The 2 T cell receptor beta chains presented below share a single source sample, sequenced in a study of blood T cell repertoires in COVID-19. The data were produced by immunoSEQ multiplex PCR, yet TCRdb's version contains in-frame clones alone and is incomplete. The sample comprises fewer than 100,000 clones, 75% to 85% of which are singletons, and around 10% rests with the top ten. Sequencing was done on a sample of peripheral blood. The receptors come from a woman aged 70 to 79 with acute or convalescent COVID-19.

This chain joins TRBV7-2 and TRBJ1-2; 8 nucleotides match TRBD1. The germline V gene encodes CDR1 SGHTA and CDR2 FQGNSA. After removal of 1 base from V and 2 bases from J, the junction contained 3 bases not matched to a gene. The CDR3 is 15 residues long. The CDR3 DNA reads TGTGCCAGCAGCTTAGGCCCAGGGGGCAACTATGGCTACACCTTC. Translation: CASSLGPGGNYGYTF.

With respect to this clone: This same CDR3 is encoded by further DNA sequences in the sample. The chain has TRBV14 and TRBJ1-2; perhaps TRBD1 as D (5 bases). Germline V gives CDR1 SGHDN, CDR2 FVKESK. CDR3 length: 12 amino acids. Between the trimmed V and J ends, which lost 4 bases and 4 bases, there was a span of 7 bases. The DNA for the CDR3 is TGTGCCAGCAGCCCGGACACCTATGGCTACACCTTC. Translating gives CASSPDTYGYTF.